This T cell receptor beta chain was identified in a study of immune cell composition in non-small cell lung cancer. Study-wide points: Squamous lung tumours showed higher top 10 clone scores and clonality than adenocarcinomas. Squamous carcinomas (approximately 80%) more often had tumour-associated clones >0.5% than adenocarcinomas (33%). Overall clonality, unlike maximal tumour-associated clone frequency, did not predict TIL reactivity. Tumour TCR-beta clonality was not significantly tied to smoking pack-years.

In the case of this clone: No antigen is known for it.

The CDR3 is made up of 14 amino acids. Trimming took 1 base from V and 6 from J, leaving 11 bases between them. Germline values: CDR1 MGHRA, CDR2 YSYEKL. The assay was immunoSEQ multiplex PCR, and TCRdb's table has in-frame clones only and misses some. The repertoire holds about 14,000 clones, with around 85% as singletons. The sequence derives from a human donor with non-small cell lung cancer. The sample taken for sequencing was lung tumor tissue. V is TRBV4-1 and J is TRBJ2-3; D unclear. The chain's CDR3 is CASSQVGSSDTQYF. DNA for the CDR3: TGCGCCAGCAGCCAAGTAGGTTCGTCGGATACGCAGTATTTT.